This entry describes one TCR beta chain. This record comes from a study of blood T cell repertoires in COVID-19. Trimming shortened V by 6 bases and J by 1 base, and 13 bases separated the two germline ends. Per germline, CDR1 SGHKS and CDR2 YYEKEE (reference sequence). This CDR3 is built from 14 residues. Per the original methods: Amplification of reference gene primers was used by the study to estimate nucleated cell counts. The repertoire was sequenced with immunoSEQ multiplex PCR; TCRdb's copy has only in-frame clones and lacks some. That table supplies the V and J calls and clone size; D and trimming were determined from the DNA. The top ten hold 0.98% of the sample, which has hundreds of thousands of clones, more than 75% seen once.

The source is a man aged 35 to 55 with acute or convalescent COVID-19. Input material: peripheral blood. This chain links TRBV5-5 with TRBJ1-1, with no clear D. CDR3 DNA sequence: TGTGCCAGCACCGGAGGGTGGGAGAACACTGAAGCTTTCTTT. Amino acid sequence: CASTGGWENTEAFF.